This T cell receptor (beta chain) emerged from a study of shared clonotypes between healthy human individuals. CDR3 size: 13 residues. V lost 3 bases and J lost 5, with 8 bases in between. CDR1 and CDR2 (germline): SNHLY, FYNNEI. Data came from immunoSEQ multiplex PCR; TCRdb stores just in-frame clones and leaves some out. The sample has about 470,000 clones, 75% to 85% seen once. The TCR originated in a woman between 40 and 50 years old in good health. Some clones in this sample may be carry-over from other donors' samples. The genes are TRBV2 and TRBJ2-1, with a tentative D call TRBD2 (5 bases). Sequencing was done on a sample of PBMCs. CDR3 sequence: CASSDKEDNEQFF. The CDR3 DNA follows: TGTGCCAGCAGTGATAAGGAGGACAATGAGCAGTTCTTC.